These 25 T cell receptor beta chains share one sample of origin, sequenced in a study of long-term antiretroviral therapy in people with HIV. Survey-level immunoSEQ v3.0 assays were run. Profiling relied on immunoSEQ multiplex PCR, and the TCRdb table lists in-frame clones only, not all of them. The sample yields tens of thousands of clones, about 89% seen once. The sample here was unsorted PBMCs, taken 3.1 years after starting antiretroviral therapy. The receptors were gathered from a man aged 18 to 30 with HIV.

The V gene is TRBV19, the J gene TRBJ2-3; weak D call: TRBD2 (7 bases). CDR1 is LNHDA, CDR2 SQIVND, per germline (reference sequence). The CDR3 covers 16 residues. With 2 bases removed from V and 2 bases from J, the gap between germline ends came to 14 bases. The CDR3 region is CASSIRGTKYTDTQYF. CDR3 bases: TGTGCCAGTAGTATAAGGGGGACTAAATACACAGATACGCAGTATTTT. Based on the CDR3 plus reference TRBV19 and TRBJ2-3, the full variable domain is DGGITQSPKYLFRKEGQNVTLSCEQNLNHDAMYWYRQDPGQGLRLIYYSQIVNDFQKGDIAEGYSVSREKKESFPLTVTSAQKNPTAFYLCASSIRGTKYTDTQYFGPGTRLTVL.

V gene TRBV28 combines with J gene TRBJ2-3; TRBD2 matches 10 bases. CDR3 length equals 15 residues. V lost 10 bases to trimming and J lost 0 bases; unmatched junction nucleotides: 7. CDR1 and CDR2 from the germline V gene are MDHEN and SYDVKM. The DNA of the CDR3 is TGTGCCACAGGACTAGCGGCCCTTAGCACAGATACGCAGTATTTT. Translated, it gives CATGLAALSTDTQYF.

The CDR3 DNA reads as TGTGCCAGCAGCGTAGCTGGGGACTCCGAGCAGTACTTC. Protein product: CASSVAGDSEQYF. V gene TRBV9 combines with J gene TRBJ2-7; perhaps TRBD2 as D (6 bases). Trimming pared 0 bases from V and 6 bases from J, leaving 10 bases between. This CDR3 is built from 13 residues. The germline V gene has CDR1 SGDLS and CDR2 YYNGEE.

V and J are TRBV4-2 and TRBJ2-1, with TRBD2 matching over 12 bases. The CDR3 has 16 amino acids. J lost 1 base, V lost 3 bases, and 1 base had no gene match. Germline CDR1 is LGHNA and CDR2 is YNFKEQ. CDR3 residues: CASSHLAGGSYNEQFF. For the CDR3, the DNA is TGTGCCAGCAGCCACCTAGCGGGAGGGTCCTACAATGAGCAGTTCTTC.

This chain joins TRBV5-1 and TRBJ2-1, with 9 bases that match TRBD2. The junction had 11 bases not matched to a gene; V was cut back by 4 bases and J by 0 bases. The CDR3 spans 18 residues. Germline V CDR1 and CDR2: SGHRS, YFSETQ. The CDR3 spells CASSQGGLARSSYNEQFF. The CDR3 DNA reads TGCGCCAGCAGCCAGGGCGGACTAGCGCGAAGCTCCTACAATGAGCAGTTCTTC.

This sequence joins TRBV19 and TRBJ1-1; the D is unclear. Trimming shortened V by 7 bases and J by 1 base, and 13 bases separated the two germline ends. This CDR3 has 14 residues. Germline CDR1 is LNHDA and CDR2 is SQIVND (reference sequence). DNA for the CDR3: TGTGCCAGTACCCCAGCCCGAAGGAACACTGAAGCTTTCTTT. It codes for CASTPARRNTEAFF.

This chain connects TRBV9 to TRBJ1-1; D perhaps matches TRBD1 (6 bases). V was cut by 0 bases and J by 1 base, with 7 bases left in between. CDR3 length: 14 amino acids. The germline V gene has CDR1 SGDLS and CDR2 YYNGEE. The CDR3 spells CASSVGGANTEAFF. The CDR3 DNA reads TGTGCCAGCAGCGTAGGGGGGGCGAACACTGAAGCTTTCTTT. The full variable domain, in which reference TRBV9 and TRBJ1-1 provide the parts outside the CDR3, is DSGVTQTPKHLITATGQRVTLRCSPRSGDLSVYWYQQSLDQGLQFLIQYYNGEERAKGNILERFSAQQFPDLHSELNLSSLELGDSALYFCASSVGGANTEAFFGQGTRLTVV.

This chain uses TRBV4-2 with TRBJ2-1, with 7 bases aligning to TRBD2. CDR1 and CDR2 (germline): LGHNA, YNFKEQ. The junction had 4 bases not matched to a gene; V was cut back by 0 bases and J by 2 bases. The CDR3 sequence is 16 residues long. The CDR3 here is CASSQEPSGAYNEQFF. The CDR3 nucleotides are TGTGCCAGCAGCCAAGAACCTAGCGGAGCCTACAATGAGCAGTTCTTC.

V usage is TRBV11-1 and J usage is TRBJ2-7, with D tentatively TRBD1 (5 bases). This CDR3 has 13 amino acids. The ends were cut back, 3 bases at V and 2 bases at J, with 8 bases in the middle. The germline V gene has CDR1 SGHAT and CDR2 FQDESV (reference sequence). CDR3 sequence: CASSFGQAYEQYF. DNA of the CDR3: TGTGCCAGCAGCTTCGGACAAGCCTACGAGCAGTACTTC.

The chain recombines TRBV30 with TRBJ1-2; 8 nucleotides agree with TRBD1. The CDR3 length is 15 residues. Germline CDR1 is GTSNPN and CDR2 is SVGIG (reference sequence). V lost 8 bases, J lost 8 bases, and 19 bases stayed unmatched. CDR3 protein: CATPHTTGEGEGYTF. Written as DNA, the CDR3 is TGTGCCACACCCCACACGACAGGGGAAGGAGAAGGCTACACCTTC.

The chain couples TRBV27 to TRBJ1-2; D is possibly TRBD1 (5 bases). Germline V gene sequence: CDR1 MNHEY, CDR2 SMNVEV (reference sequence). Trimming shortened V by 6 bases and J by 8 bases, and 13 bases separated the two germline ends. CDR3 length: 12 amino acids. CDR3 residues: CASSPGGGGYTF. CDR3 nucleotides: TGTGCCAGCAGCCCTGGGGGAGGCGGCTACACCTTC.

J is TRBJ1-1 and V is TRBV30, with a weak D call TRBD1 (5 bases). The CDR3 totals 12 residues. Trimming cost V 3 bases and J 5 bases, with 10 bases left between them. Looked up from germline, CDR1 is GTSNPN and CDR2 is SVGIG (reference sequence). The CDR3 DNA sequence: TGTGCCTGGAGAGGGACTTCTACTGAAGCTTTCTTT. Translated, it gives CAWRGTSTEAFF.

Here the CDR3 DNA reads TGCGCCAGCAGCTTGGGACTGCAAGAGACCCAGTACTTC. The encoded protein is CASSLGLQETQYF. The rearrangement uses TRBV5-1 and TRBJ2-5; D is unclear. Germline CDR1 and CDR2: SGHRS and YFSETQ. The CDR3 has 13 residues. Trimming left V 0 bases short and J 2 bases short, with 5 bases between.

The V gene is TRBV5-1, the J gene TRBJ2-7, with D maybe TRBD1 (5 bases). The V gene lost 0 bases and the J gene lost 0 bases, with 7 bases spanning the gap. This CDR3 is built from 14 residues. The V gene's germline CDR1 is SGHRS and CDR2 YFSETQ. CDR3 residues: CASSLDRSSYEQYF. In nucleotides, the CDR3 is TGCGCCAGCAGCTTGGACAGGAGCTCCTACGAGCAGTACTTC.

The V gene is TRBV2, the J gene TRBJ2-7; D assignment may be TRBD1 or TRBD2 (5 bases each). Germline V gene data show CDR1 as SNHLY and CDR2 as FYNNEI. The V end lost 8 bases, the J end lost 3 bases, and 11 bases lay between the germline ends. The CDR3 has 12 amino acids. The CDR3 sequence: CASGGRNYEQYF. DNA of the CDR3: TGTGCCAGCGGGGGACGAAACTACGAGCAGTACTTC.

V gene TRBV11-3 combines with J gene TRBJ2-3, with D possibly matching TRBD2 (6 bases). Trimming removed 5 bases from V and 4 bases from J, with 16 bases in between. CDR3 length equals 15 residues. CDR1 is SGHNT, CDR2 YENEEA, per germline. The CDR3: CASSSRDLGSDTQYF. CDR3 nucleotide sequence: TGTGCCAGCAGCAGCCGGGACTTGGGCTCAGATACGCAGTATTTT.

The V and J genes are TRBV7-9 and TRBJ1-1, with 9 bases matching TRBD1. V shed 1 base and J 10 bases; nucleotides not matched to a gene: 13. In germline, CDR1 is SEHNR, CDR2 FQNEAQ (reference sequence). The CDR3 sequence is 16 residues long. DNA of the CDR3: TGTGCCAGCAGCTTAGAGTGGGACAGGGATCTTATGGGAGCTTTCTTT. It encodes CASSLEWDRDLMGAFF.

V and J are TRBV6-6 and TRBJ2-5; no clear D. V lost 5 bases, J lost 1 base, and 14 bases lay in between. This CDR3 contains 15 residues. The V gene's germline CDR1 is MNHNY and CDR2 SVGAGI (reference sequence). The CDR3 protein is CASSDFRTFQETQYF. The CDR3 bases are TGTGCCAGCAGTGACTTCCGGACGTTCCAAGAGACCCAGTACTTC.

The chain couples TRBV7-6 to TRBJ1-1; possibly TRBD1 for D (6 bases). Trimming removed 0 bases at V and 2 bases at J, with 10 bases between. Looked up from germline, CDR1 is SGHVS and CDR2 is FNYEAQ. The CDR3 runs to 15 residues. CDR3 sequence: CASSLALGGNTEAFF. The CDR3 coding sequence is TGTGCCAGCAGCTTAGCTCTAGGGGGAAACACTGAAGCTTTCTTT. The whole variable domain, remainder taken from reference TRBV7-6 and TRBJ1-1, is GAGVSQSPRYKVTKRGQDVALRCDPISGHVSLYWYRQALGQGPEFLTYFNYEAQQDKSGLPNDRFSAERPEGSISTLTIQRTEQRDSAMYRCASSLALGGNTEAFFGQGTRLTVV.

The V call is TRBV18, the J call TRBJ2-3; a weak D match, TRBD1 (6 bases). Trimming took 5 bases from V and 1 from J, leaving 19 bases between them. CDR3 length equals 17 residues. Germline CDR1 KGHSH, CDR2 LQKENI. The CDR3 sequence is CASSISTDSTGTDTQYF. The CDR3 DNA sequence: TGTGCCAGCTCAATTAGCACGGACAGCACCGGCACAGATACGCAGTATTTT.

This clone is a singleton in its sample. The chain carries TRBV10-1 and TRBJ2-7, with D perhaps TRBD2 (6 bases). V lost 9 bases and J lost 2, with 14 bases in between. This CDR3 contains 13 residues. The germline gives CDR1 WNHNN, CDR2 SYGVQD (reference sequence). The CDR3: CARLREEPYEQYF. CDR3 nucleotides: TGCGCCAGATTGAGGGAGGAACCCTACGAGCAGTACTTC.

This chain uses TRBV6-4 with TRBJ2-7; D tentatively fits TRBD1 or TRBD2 (5 bases each). Germline-derived CDR1 and CDR2 are MRHNA and SNTAGT. V lost 2 bases and J lost 4, with 21 bases in between. This CDR3 has 17 residues. The CDR3 bases are TGTGCCAGCAGTGACCCCCCGGGGCTATCTAACATTTACGAGCAGTACTTC. Translated, it gives CASSDPPGLSNIYEQYF.

V usage is TRBV5-6 and J usage is TRBJ2-1, with D maybe TRBD2 (6 bases). The CDR3 has 14 residues. Looked up from germline, CDR1 is SGHDT and CDR2 is YYEEEE. Trimming took off 0 bases at V and 4 bases at J, with 8 bases between the two ends. The CDR3 coding sequence is TGTGCCAGCAGCTTGGCAGGGAGGTACAATGAGCAGTTCTTC. It codes for CASSLAGRYNEQFF.

The chain joins TRBV6-1 to TRBJ2-4; 7 bases are a match to TRBD1. Losses at the gene ends were 11 bases for V and 8 bases for J; bases not matched to a gene: 12. The CDR3 spans 13 residues. Germline V gene sequence: CDR1 MNHNS, CDR2 SASEGT. CDR3 DNA sequence: TGTGCCTGTTCCGACAGGGAGAGGGACATTCAGTACTTC. Residues: CACSDRERDIQYF.

V usage is TRBV14 and J usage is TRBJ2-1; D is possibly TRBD2 (7 bases). Germline CDR1 and CDR2: SGHDN and FVKESK. The CDR3 contains 16 residues. V was trimmed by 1 base and J by 7 bases, leaving 17 bases between them. For the CDR3, the DNA is TGTGCCAGCAGCCAAGCGGGGGGCCCATCGTGGAATGAGCAGTTCTTC. Its protein product is CASSQAGGPSWNEQFF.